Each of the 11 T cell receptor beta chains below was sequenced from the same sample in a study of T cells after posttransplantation cyclophosphamide. Busulfan-fludarabine conditioning, marrow transplant, and cyclophosphamide on days +3 and +4 were administered. Data came from immunoSEQ multiplex PCR; TCRdb stores just in-frame clones and leaves some out. The sample includes fewer than 20,000 clones, roughly 70% of them seen just once. Sequences were derived from PBMCs, sampled after an allogeneic stem cell transplant with post-transplant cyclophosphamide. The receptors shown here come from a male patient between 25 and 39 years old who received an allogeneic stem cell transplant from a related donor, was CMV-positive, and had acute GVHD only. Some T cells may have originated in the graft donor.

The V call is TRBV5-4, the J call TRBJ2-7, with D possibly being TRBD2 (6 bases). V was pared by 5 bases and J by 2 bases, with 20 bases between. This CDR3 is built from 16 residues. Germline V gene data show CDR1 as SGHNT and CDR2 as YYREEE (reference sequence). CDR3 amino acids: CASRGGPGTGTYEQYF. As DNA, the CDR3 is TGTGCCAGCAGAGGAGGTCCCGGGACTGGCACCTACGAGCAGTACTTC.

The chain is built from TRBV7-2 and TRBJ2-2, with TRBD2 matching over 11 bases. V lost 5 bases, J lost 3 bases, and 5 bases stayed unmatched. CDR1 and CDR2 (germline): SGHTA, FQGNSA. The CDR3 runs to 16 residues. The CDR3 DNA reads TGTGCCAGCAGCCAGAGACTAGCGGGGTACACCGGGGAGCTGTTTTTT. This sequence encodes CASSQRLAGYTGELFF.

The gene calls are TRBV20-1 and TRBJ1-2; D may be TRBD1 (5 bases). CDR3 size: 11 residues. Deletions cut 6 bases from V and 5 bases from J, with 10 bases between. Germline values: CDR1 DFQATT, CDR2 SNEGSKA (reference sequence). CDR3 amino acids: CSAEKGYGYTF. For the CDR3, the DNA is TGCAGTGCAGAGAAGGGGTATGGCTACACCTTC.

The rearrangement uses TRBV14 and TRBJ1-3; 7 nucleotides align to TRBD1. The CDR3 runs to 17 residues. Germline lookup yields CDR1 SGHDN and CDR2 FVKESK. J gave up 0 bases and V 2 bases, and 7 bases lay outside the gene matches. For the CDR3, the DNA is TGTGCCAGCAGCCAATTCGCGACAGGGATCTCTGGAAACACCATATATTTT. Its protein product is CASSQFATGISGNTIYF.

This chain connects TRBV28 to TRBJ1-3; no clear D. Germline V lookup: CDR1 MDHEN, CDR2 SYDVKM. This CDR3 has 16 residues. V dropped 5 bases and J dropped 4 bases, with 18 bases sitting between them. This chain's CDR3 is CASSLPGSLGGNTIYF. CDR3 DNA sequence: TGTGCCAGCAGTCTTCCCGGGTCCCTCGGGGGAAACACCATATATTTT.

The chain links TRBV19 to TRBJ1-2, with D perhaps matching TRBD1 (5 bases). The germline V gene has CDR1 LNHDA and CDR2 SQIVND (reference sequence). This CDR3 spans 15 amino acids. The V gene lost 7 bases and the J gene lost 5 bases, with 20 bases spanning the gap. The CDR3 bases are TGTGCCAGTACCTGGCAGGGTTCGATGGAATATGGCTACACCTTC. Amino acid sequence: CASTWQGSMEYGYTF. Full variable domain (outside the CDR3, taken from reference TRBV19 and TRBJ1-2): DGGITQSPKYLFRKEGQNVTLSCEQNLNHDAMYWYRQDPGQGLRLIYYSQIVNDFQKGDIAEGYSVSREKKESFPLTVTSAQKNPTAFYLCASTWQGSMEYGYTFGSGTRLTVV.

The chain's CDR3 is CASSLSGGGNNEQFF. CDR3 nucleotide sequence: TGTGCCAGCAGCTTAAGCGGGGGGGGAAACAATGAGCAGTTCTTC. The chain joins TRBV7-3 to TRBJ2-1; TRBD2 matches at 9 bases. The germline V gene has CDR1 SGHTA and CDR2 FQGTGA. V lost 1 base to trimming and J lost 5 bases; unmatched junction nucleotides: 3. CDR3 size: 15 residues. Supplemented by reference TRBV7-3 and TRBJ2-1, the full variable domain reads GAGVSQTPSNKVTEKGKYVELRCDPISGHTALYWYRQSLGQGPEFLIYFQGTGAADDSGLPNDRFFAVRPEGSVSTLKIQRTERGDSAVYLCASSLSGGGNNEQFFGPGTRLTVL.

V gene TRBV14 combines with J gene TRBJ1-1; weak D call: TRBD1 (5 bases). Germline CDR1 and CDR2: SGHDN and FVKESK. Trimming took off 4 bases at V and 10 bases at J, with 10 bases between the two ends. CDR3 length: 11 amino acids. The DNA for the CDR3 is TGTGCCAGCAGCCTGGGGCCTCGAGCTTTCTTT. It translates to CASSLGPRAFF.

The V gene is TRBV6-6, the J gene TRBJ2-3; possible D gene TRBD1, 5 bases. V was clipped by 2 bases and J by 5 bases, with 5 bases between them. The length of the CDR3 is 12 residues. CDR1 MNHNY and CDR2 SVGAGI come from the germline V gene (reference sequence). CDR3 sequence (DNA): TGTGCCAGCAGTTACAGGGGAGATACGCAGTATTTT. This gives the protein CASSYRGDTQYF.

The chain is built from TRBV7-2 and TRBJ2-3; D is unclear. The V end lost 4 bases, the J end lost 7 bases, and 12 bases lay between the germline ends. The CDR3 totals 13 residues. Germline V CDR1 and CDR2: SGHTA, FQGNSA. This CDR3 reads CASSSTAGNTQYF. Written as DNA, the CDR3 is TGTGCCAGCAGCTCAACAGCAGGAAATACGCAGTATTTT.

The V gene is TRBV5-1, the J gene TRBJ2-2; D remains ambiguous. The length of the CDR3 is 14 residues. Germline V gene sequence: CDR1 SGHRS, CDR2 YFSETQ. V was pared by 4 bases and J by 4 bases, with 11 bases between. The CDR3 spells CASSHDRGTGELFF. CDR3 DNA sequence: TGCGCCAGCAGCCATGACCGCGGCACCGGGGAGCTGTTTTTT.